Presented here are 26 T cell receptor beta chains from one specimen sequenced in a study of shared clonotypes between healthy human individuals. Naive CD8 populations comprised CD45RO-negative cells positively selected for CCR7, excluding terminally differentiated effector memory CD45RA+ cells. Clones were read by immunoSEQ multiplex PCR, and TCRdb kept only the in-frame ones, dropping some. The repertoire holds around 640,000 clones, with around 96% as singletons. The sequenced sample consisted of naive CD8+ T cells sorted from blood. All receptors derive from a woman between 25 and 40 years old in good health.

The rearrangement joins TRBV20-1 to TRBJ1-2, with unresolved D. CDR3 length equals 11 residues. V lost 5 bases, J lost 4 bases, and 8 bases lay in between. Germline CDR1 DFQATT, CDR2 SNEGSKA (reference sequence). The chain's CDR3 is CSAEAAYGYTF. The CDR3 coding sequence is TGCAGTGCTGAGGCCGCCTATGGCTACACCTTC.

V gene TRBV28 combines with J gene TRBJ2-5, with D possibly being TRBD2 (6 bases). Deletions cut 2 bases from V and 1 base from J, with 8 bases between. Germline V lookup: CDR1 MDHEN, CDR2 SYDVKM. The CDR3 has 14 residues. The CDR3 DNA reads TGTGCCAGCAGTTTAGGGAGGAGCCAAGAGACCCAGTACTTC. It specifies CASSLGRSQETQYF.

This clone was counted once. The V call is TRBV7-9, the J call TRBJ2-2, with 11 bases lining up with TRBD2. This CDR3 has 16 amino acids. Trimming cost V 0 bases and J 4 bases; bases outside gene matches: 1. The germline CDR1 and CDR2 sequences are SEHNR and FQNEAQ (reference sequence). The CDR3 here is CASSLATSGSTGELFF. Here the CDR3 DNA reads TGTGCCAGCAGCTTAGCTACTAGCGGGAGCACCGGGGAGCTGTTTTTT.

The chain uses TRBV27 and TRBJ1-1; weak D call: TRBD1 (6 bases). Germline CDR1 and CDR2: MNHEY and SMNVEV (reference sequence). The CDR3 has 14 amino acids. With 3 bases removed from V and 5 bases from J, the gap between germline ends came to 13 bases. The CDR3 DNA sequence: TGTGCCAGCAGTTTTCTAAGGGGGGAAACTGAAGCTTTCTTT. Protein: CASSFLRGETEAFF.

This chain joins TRBV29-1 and TRBJ1-1, with D tentatively TRBD1 (6 bases). The CDR3 contains 13 residues. V was cut by 5 bases and J by 1 base, with 11 bases left in between. The germline V gene has CDR1 SQVTM and CDR2 ANQGSEA. This chain's CDR3 is CSVSDRTNTEAFF. The CDR3 nucleotides read TGCAGCGTTTCTGACAGGACGAACACTGAAGCTTTCTTT.

Comments on this clone: At the DNA level, this CDR3 is encoded by other sequences in the same sample as well. This chain links TRBV6-5 with TRBJ2-7; maybe TRBD2 (6 bases). Germline-derived CDR1 and CDR2 are MNHEY and SVGAGI. V was pared by 0 bases and J by 0 bases, with 9 bases between. This CDR3 region has 15 residues. The CDR3 region is CASSYSAGSSYEQYF. The CDR3 nucleotides are TGTGCCAGCAGTTACTCCGCGGGGAGCTCCTACGAGCAGTACTTC.

On this clone itself: The identical CDR3 is also encoded by other nucleotide sequences in the sample. V is TRBV5-1 and J is TRBJ2-7; 12 positions match TRBD2. CDR1 SGHRS and CDR2 YFSETQ come from the germline V gene. V lost 0 bases, J lost 1 base, and 5 bases stayed unmatched. The CDR3 loop spans 17 amino acids. DNA of the CDR3: TGCGCCAGCAGCTTGGTACTAGCGGGAGGAGGTTCCTACGAGCAGTACTTC. It yields the protein CASSLVLAGGGSYEQYF.

The chain has TRBV5-1 and TRBJ2-5; 12 bases match TRBD1. The CDR3 sequence is 15 residues long. Germline CDR1 reads SGHRS; CDR2 reads YFSETQ. The junction had 6 bases not matched to a gene; V was cut back by 4 bases and J by 5 bases. The CDR3 nucleotides are TGCGCCAGCAGCCCTGGGACAGGGGGCCGGGAGACCCAGTACTTC. Protein product: CASSPGTGGRETQYF.

With respect to this clone: In the same sample, other DNA sequences code for this CDR3. The chain has TRBV2 and TRBJ2-7; D is undetermined. In germline, CDR1 is SNHLY, CDR2 FYNNEI. The CDR3 extends over 10 amino acids. Trimming took 6 bases from V and 3 from J, leaving 3 bases between them. CDR3 sequence reads: CASSNYEQYF. The CDR3 DNA sequence: TGTGCCAGCAGCAACTACGAGCAGTACTTC.

For this clone: One end of the junction fails to match germline, which may point to a read error. This CDR3 is also generated by other DNA sequences in the sample. The rearrangement links TRBV5-8 to TRBJ1-2; 11 nucleotides align to TRBD1. This CDR3 comprises 15 residues. Germline V gene data show CDR1 as SGHTS and CDR2 as YDEGEE. CDR3 loop: CASSPYRTGGFGYTF. CDR3 bases: TGCGCCAGCAGCCCGTACCGGACAGGGGGCTTTGGCTACACCTTC.

The chain recombines TRBV2 with TRBJ2-7, with 8 positions matching TRBD1. Germline CDR1 reads SNHLY; CDR2 reads FYNNEI. Trimming took 1 base from V and 2 from J; bases not matched to a gene: 4. The CDR3 is 15 residues long. Here the CDR3 reads CASSEGTGMTYEQYF. CDR3 DNA: TGTGCCAGCAGTGAAGGGACAGGGATGACCTACGAGCAGTACTTC.

The V and J genes are TRBV28 and TRBJ1-3; D is perhaps TRBD1 (6 bases). The CDR3 has 15 amino acids. Germline V CDR1 and CDR2: MDHEN, SYDVKM. V was shortened by 6 bases and J by 3 bases, with 15 bases between the two germline ends. In nucleotides, the CDR3 is TGTGCCAGCAGACCTAAGGGGGGGAGTGGAAACACCATATATTTT. Translation gives CASRPKGGSGNTIYF.

V gene TRBV27 combines with J gene TRBJ2-1; TRBD1 matches at 9 bases. This CDR3 spans 16 amino acids. Looked up from germline, CDR1 is MNHEY and CDR2 is SMNVEV (reference sequence). V shed 2 bases, J shed 4 bases, and the junction held 6 bases outside the gene matches. The CDR3 region is CASSLPGTGPYNEQFF. The CDR3 region has the DNA TGTGCCAGCAGTTTACCCGGGACAGGGCCATACAATGAGCAGTTCTTC.

The chain carries TRBV19 and TRBJ1-1; D is unresolved. CDR3 length: 14 residues. The V end was cut by 5 bases, the J end by 4 bases, with 14 bases between. CDR1 LNHDA and CDR2 SQIVND come from the germline V gene (reference sequence). CDR3 residues: CASSLNLGFTEAFF. The CDR3 nucleotides read TGTGCCAGTAGTTTAAATCTTGGATTCACTGAAGCTTTCTTT.

This rearrangement joins TRBV11-2 to TRBJ2-7; D may be TRBD1 (6 bases). The CDR3 covers 16 residues. Deletions cut 5 bases from V and 4 bases from J, with 21 bases between. Per germline, CDR1 SGHAT and CDR2 FQNNGV. CDR3 nucleotide sequence: TGTGCCAGCAGCCCAATTGGCCTCGCGACAGGTTACGAGCAGTACTTC. This translates into CASSPIGLATGYEQYF.

The chain uses TRBV7-6 and TRBJ2-5; D gene unclear. The germline V gene has CDR1 SGHVS and CDR2 FNYEAQ. The CDR3 has 15 residues. Between the trimmed V and J ends, which lost 1 base and 3 bases, there was a span of 12 bases. CDR3 sequence: CASSLVVVGEETQYF. Written as DNA, the CDR3 is TGTGCCAGCAGCTTAGTTGTTGTTGGGGAAGAGACCCAGTACTTC.

This chain links TRBV28 with TRBJ2-3; 7 bases align to TRBD2. CDR3 size: 14 residues. The germline V gene has CDR1 MDHEN and CDR2 SYDVKM. The V gene end was trimmed by 6 bases and the J gene end by 6 bases; junction bases not matched to a gene: 9. The CDR3 DNA follows: TGTGCCAGCAGCCCCCGGGCTAGCGGTGATACGCAGTATTTT. Translated, it gives CASSPRASGDTQYF.

The chain joins TRBV6-4 to TRBJ2-1; D call uncertain. Germline assignment: CDR1 MRHNA and CDR2 SNTAGT. This CDR3 spans 11 amino acids. V was pared by 0 bases and J by 9 bases, with 3 bases between. The CDR3, as DNA: TGTGCCAGCAGTGACTCCAGTGAGCAGTTCTTC. The encoded protein is CASSDSSEQFF.

This sequence joins TRBV5-1 and TRBJ2-7, with D possibly being TRBD1 or TRBD2 (6 bases each). CDR3 length: 17 amino acids. V lost 0 bases and J 2 bases, leaving 18 bases between the germline ends. From germline, CDR1 is SGHRS and CDR2 YFSETQ. This CDR3 reads CASSLEVESGATYEQYF. The CDR3 nucleotides are TGCGCCAGCAGCTTGGAAGTTGAATCGGGGGCGACCTACGAGCAGTACTTC.

V and J are TRBV27 and TRBJ1-2; 8 nucleotides agree with TRBD1. The trim removed 4 bases at V and 5 bases at J, leaving 3 bases unmatched. Germline V gene data show CDR1 as MNHEY and CDR2 as SMNVEV (reference sequence). There are 13 residues in the CDR3. The CDR3: CASSSGQGYGYTF. Here the CDR3 DNA reads TGTGCCAGCAGTTCCGGACAGGGTTATGGCTACACCTTC.

V gene TRBV10-3 combines with J gene TRBJ2-7, with 7 bases identical to TRBD2. J gave up 1 base and V 3 bases, and 3 bases lay outside the gene matches. The CDR3 is 14 amino acids. CDR1 is ENHRY and CDR2 is SYGVKD in the germline V gene. CDR3 sequence: CAISESGTSYEQYF. The CDR3 bases are TGTGCCATCAGTGAAAGCGGGACTTCCTACGAGCAGTACTTC.

The chain employs TRBV5-1 and TRBJ2-1; a possible D gene is TRBD2 (6 bases). CDR1 is SGHRS, CDR2 YFSETQ, per germline. Trimming took 2 bases from V and 4 from J, leaving 16 bases between them. The CDR3 extends over 16 amino acids. CDR3 sequence (DNA): TGCGCCAGCAGCTTAGACTTAAGGGACTTTTACAATGAGCAGTTCTTC. Translated: CASSLDLRDFYNEQFF. Supplemented by reference TRBV5-1 and TRBJ2-1, the full variable domain reads KAGVTQTPRYLIKTRGQQVTLSCSPISGHRSVSWYQQTPGQGLQFLFEYFSETQRNKGNFPGRFSGRQFSNSRSEMNVSTLELGDSALYLCASSLDLRDFYNEQFFGPGTRLTVL.

On this clone itself: Other nucleotide sequences from this sample produce the same CDR3. The rearrangement joins TRBV9 to TRBJ2-7; TRBD1 matches 11 bases. CDR1 SGDLS and CDR2 YYNGEE come from the germline V gene. V trimming: 2 bases; J trimming: 0 bases; junction bases outside the gene matches: 1. The CDR3 loop spans 15 amino acids. The CDR3 is CASSVGQGASYEQYF. DNA for the CDR3: TGTGCCAGCAGCGTCGGACAGGGGGCCTCCTACGAGCAGTACTTC.

The rearrangement uses TRBV6-5 and TRBJ1-1; no definite D call. V was pared by 8 bases and J by 1 base, with 17 bases between. The CDR3 is 15 residues long. Germline loops: CDR1 MNHEY, CDR2 SVGAGI. The CDR3 is CASSSRPIENTEAFF. The CDR3 bases are TGTGCCAGCTCCTCCAGACCGATAGAGAACACTGAAGCTTTCTTT.

J is TRBJ2-3 and V is TRBV4-1; 7 nucleotides align to TRBD2. The CDR3 extends over 14 amino acids. CDR1 is MGHRA, CDR2 YSYEKL, per germline. CDR3 in amino acids: CASRTSDSTDTQYF. CDR3 nucleotide sequence: TGCGCAAGTCGGACTAGTGACAGCACAGATACGCAGTATTTT.

V usage is TRBV13 and J usage is TRBJ2-1; D tentatively reads TRBD1 or TRBD2 (5 bases each). The CDR3 is 17 residues long. Germline lookup yields CDR1 PRHDT and CDR2 FYEKMQ (reference sequence). Between the trimmed V and J ends, which lost 5 bases and 2 bases, there was a span of 19 bases. This CDR3 reads CASSPGVGTRTYNEQFF. In nucleotides, the CDR3 is TGTGCCAGCAGCCCCGGAGTAGGGACCCGGACCTACAATGAGCAGTTCTTC.